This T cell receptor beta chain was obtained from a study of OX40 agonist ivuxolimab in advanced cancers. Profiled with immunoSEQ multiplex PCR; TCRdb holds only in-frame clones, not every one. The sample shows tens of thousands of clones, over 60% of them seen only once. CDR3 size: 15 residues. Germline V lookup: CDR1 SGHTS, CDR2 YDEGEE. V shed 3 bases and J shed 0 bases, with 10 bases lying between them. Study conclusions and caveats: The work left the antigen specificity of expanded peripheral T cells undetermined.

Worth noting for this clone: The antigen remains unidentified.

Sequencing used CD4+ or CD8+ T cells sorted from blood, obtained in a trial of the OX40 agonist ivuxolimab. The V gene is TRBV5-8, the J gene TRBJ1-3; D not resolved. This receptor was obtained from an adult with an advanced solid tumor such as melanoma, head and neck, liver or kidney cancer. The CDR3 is CASSSAKSSGNTIYF. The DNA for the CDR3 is TGTGCCAGCAGCTCCGCGAAAAGCTCTGGAAACACCATATATTTT.